The clone carrying this TCR beta chain showed up many times. The antigen is not known. Germline values: CDR1 LGHNA, CDR2 YSLEER. The CDR3 is 16 amino acids. J gave up 5 bases and V 3 bases, and 11 bases lay outside the gene matches. TCRdb analysed the 5' RACE reads with MiXCR anew, one entry per CDR3 protein. Of roughly 330,000 distinct CDR3 sequences listed, around 3.9% are singletons. The sample comes from a study of T cells after yellow fever vaccination. Study observations and caveats: The study found a weaker secondary response that peaked faster, day 5 versus 15. Abundant clonotypes (contaminants from the bulk population) could be present in FACS-sorted repertoires.

The specimen was PBMCs, collected 5 days after the yellow fever booster vaccination. The TCR sequence derives from a man younger than 35 who received the YFV17D yellow fever vaccine. This sequence joins TRBV4-3 and TRBJ2-5; 8 nucleotides align to TRBD2. CDR3 coding DNA: TGCGCCAGCAGCCATAGGGTTCTTCGGGGGGGGGAGACCCAGTACTTC. Its translation: CASSHRVLRGGETQYF.